This T cell receptor (beta chain) came from a study of shared clonotypes between healthy human individuals. Study-wide context: Per donor, CD8 memory used one plate, CD8 naive used two, CD4 memory used three and CD4 naive used three. Study-level findings and limits: Shared clonotypes: approximately 5% naive CD4, under 4% naive CD8, 2% to 2.5% memory CD4, 0.4% to 0.5% memory CD8.

A word on this clone: Its specificity is unknown.

The CDR3 extends over 15 amino acids. Germline loops: CDR1 SGHVS, CDR2 FNYEAQ. V dropped 5 bases and J dropped 8; count of bases not matched to a gene: 11. The authors divided CD4+ cells into CD45RA+ naive and CD45RA-negative memory subsets. Produced via immunoSEQ multiplex PCR; TCRdb's table is partial and in-frame only. This table has over a million clones, around 82% appearing once. Sequenced material: memory CD4+ T cells from PBMCs. Subset reported: CD45RA-negative fraction. The receptor's source is a man between 18 and 29 years old in good health. Some clones in this sample may be carry-over from other donors' samples. The J gene is TRBJ2-3, the V gene TRBV7-6; 9 bases map to TRBD1. This chain's CDR3 is CASSPVPGQGGTQYF. The CDR3 region has the DNA TGTGCCAGCAGCCCAGTCCCGGGACAGGGAGGTACGCAGTATTTT. Full variable domain (remainder filled in from reference TRBV7-6 and TRBJ2-3): GAGVSQSPRYKVTKRGQDVALRCDPISGHVSLYWYRQALGQGPEFLTYFNYEAQQDKSGLPNDRFSAERPEGSISTLTIQRTEQRDSAMYRCASSPVPGQGGTQYFGPGTRLTVL.